This T cell receptor beta chain was captured by sequencing in a study of technical replicates of blood from a few donors. The V and J ends lost 2 bases and 10 bases respectively, with 12 bases between them. The CDR3 extends over 13 amino acids. Germline V gene data show CDR1 as MNHEY and CDR2 as SMNVEV (reference sequence). Using immunoSEQ multiplex PCR, the repertoire was profiled, and TCRdb retains in-frame clones only, with some absent. The sample lists fewer than 90,000 clones, about 94% occurring once. Sequencing was done on a sample of T cells isolated from PBMCs. This rearrangement joins TRBV27 to TRBJ1-5; unclear D gene. This receptor was identified in a human donor in good health. The CDR3 protein is CASSLQVQEPQHF. The CDR3 DNA sequence: TGTGCCAGCAGTTTACAGGTCCAGGAACCCCAGCATTTT.